This T cell receptor beta chain was sequenced for a study of T cells in Graves' hyperthyroidism and ophthalmopathy. As for the study in general: Peripheral blood was obtained at initial diagnosis, preceding any treatment.

It was RNA transcripts that yielded the amplified TCR beta CDR3 regions. Researchers ran a first-round RT-PCR on the TCR CDR3 using the HTBI primer set. One entry per CDR3 protein results from TCRdb running MiXCR on the multiplex PCR reads. The sample shows around 720,000 distinct CDR3 sequences, about 35% of them seen only once. The CDR3 spans 15 residues. Trimming took 8 bases from V and 6 from J, leaving 21 bases between them. Germline-derived CDR1 and CDR2 are LNHNV and YYDKDF (reference sequence). Study conclusions and caveats: Most clonotypes that expanded in the thyroid above 0.001 also showed up in blood.

9.5 to 10 ml fresh peripheral blood yielded the PBMCs. This clonotype was observed a few times. What it binds is not known. The chain joins TRBV15 to TRBJ2-3, with D possibly matching TRBD2 (6 bases). The origin of this receptor is a woman aged 40 to 50 with Graves' hyperthyroidism. The material sequenced was blood. The CDR3 sequence is CATYGRWAGRDTQYF. The DNA for the CDR3 is TGTGCCACCTACGGAAGGTGGGCAGGGAGGGATACGCAGTATTTT.